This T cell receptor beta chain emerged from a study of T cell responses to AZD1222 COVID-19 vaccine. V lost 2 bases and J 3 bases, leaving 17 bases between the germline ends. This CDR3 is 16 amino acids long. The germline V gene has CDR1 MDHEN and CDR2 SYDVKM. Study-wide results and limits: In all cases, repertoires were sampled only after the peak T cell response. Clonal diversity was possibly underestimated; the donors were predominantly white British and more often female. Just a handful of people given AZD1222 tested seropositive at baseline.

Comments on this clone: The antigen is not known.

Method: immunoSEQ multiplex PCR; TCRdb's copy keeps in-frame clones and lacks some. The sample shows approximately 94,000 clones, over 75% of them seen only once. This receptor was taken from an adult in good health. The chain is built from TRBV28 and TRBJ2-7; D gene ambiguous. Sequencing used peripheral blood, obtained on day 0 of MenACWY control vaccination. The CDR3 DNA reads TGTGCCAGCAGTTTAACGGGCGCCACGGGTATCTACGAGCAGTACTTC. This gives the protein CASSLTGATGIYEQYF. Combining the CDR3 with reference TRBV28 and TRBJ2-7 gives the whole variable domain DVKVTQSSRYLVKRTGEKVFLECVQDMDHENMFWYRQDPGLGLRLIYFSYDVKMKEKGDIPEGYSVSREKKERFSLILESASTNQTSMYLCASSLTGATGIYEQYFGPGTRLTVT.